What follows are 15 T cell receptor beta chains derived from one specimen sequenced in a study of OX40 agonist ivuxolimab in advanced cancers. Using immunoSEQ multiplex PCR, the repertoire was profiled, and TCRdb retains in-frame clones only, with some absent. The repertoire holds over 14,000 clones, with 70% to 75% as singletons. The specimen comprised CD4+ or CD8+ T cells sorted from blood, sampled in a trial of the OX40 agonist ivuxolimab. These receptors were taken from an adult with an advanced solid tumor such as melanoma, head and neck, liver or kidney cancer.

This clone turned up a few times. The CDR3 spells CASSEWGITGELFF. DNA for the CDR3: TGTGCCAGCAGTGAATGGGGGATTACCGGGGAGCTGTTTTTT. The V gene is TRBV6-5, the J gene TRBJ2-2; D is tentatively TRBD1 or TRBD2 (5 bases each). Germline V lookup: CDR1 MNHEY, CDR2 SVGAGI. Between the trimmed V and J ends, which lost 5 bases and 5 bases, there was a span of 12 bases. The CDR3 is 14 amino acids.

CDR3 sequence: CASSEPGLAGPSSYNEQFF. Written as DNA, the CDR3 is TGTGCCAGCAGCGAACCGGGACTAGCGGGCCCGAGCTCCTACAATGAGCAGTTCTTC. The rearrangement joins TRBV9 to TRBJ2-1; 12 bases align to TRBD2. This CDR3 is built from 19 residues. The V and J ends lost 3 bases and 0 bases, in that order; junction bases with no gene match: 10. Germline V lookup: CDR1 SGDLS, CDR2 YYNGEE.

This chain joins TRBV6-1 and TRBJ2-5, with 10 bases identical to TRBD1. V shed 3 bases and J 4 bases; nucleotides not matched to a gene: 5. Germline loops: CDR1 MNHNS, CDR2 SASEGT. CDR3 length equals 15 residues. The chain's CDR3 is CASSDGDRGGETQYF. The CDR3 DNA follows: TGTGCCAGCAGTGACGGGGACAGGGGTGGAGAGACCCAGTACTTC.

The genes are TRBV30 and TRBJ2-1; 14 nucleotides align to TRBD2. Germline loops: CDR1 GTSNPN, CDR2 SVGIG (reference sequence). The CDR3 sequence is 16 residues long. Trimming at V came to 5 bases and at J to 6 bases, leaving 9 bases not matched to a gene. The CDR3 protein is CAWETSGRGGLNEQFF. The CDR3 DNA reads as TGTGCCTGGGAGACTAGCGGGAGGGGAGGGCTCAATGAGCAGTTCTTC.

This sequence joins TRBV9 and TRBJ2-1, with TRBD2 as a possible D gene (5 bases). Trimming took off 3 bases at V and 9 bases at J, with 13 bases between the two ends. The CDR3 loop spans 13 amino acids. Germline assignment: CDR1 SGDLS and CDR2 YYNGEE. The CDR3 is CASSEVSSGEQFF. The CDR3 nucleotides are TGTGCCAGCAGCGAGGTCTCGAGCGGTGAGCAGTTCTTC.

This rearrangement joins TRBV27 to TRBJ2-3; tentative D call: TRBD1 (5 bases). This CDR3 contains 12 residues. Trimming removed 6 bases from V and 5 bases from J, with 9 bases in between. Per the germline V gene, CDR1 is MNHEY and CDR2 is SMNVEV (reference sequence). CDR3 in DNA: TGTGCCAGCAGACCTAGGGGAGATACGCAGTATTTT. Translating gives CASRPRGDTQYF.

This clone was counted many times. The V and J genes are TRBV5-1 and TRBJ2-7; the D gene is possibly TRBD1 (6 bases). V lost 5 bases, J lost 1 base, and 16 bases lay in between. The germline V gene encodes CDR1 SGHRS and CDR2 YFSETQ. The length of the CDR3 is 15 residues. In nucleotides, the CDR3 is TGCGCCAGCAGGCAGGACAGTCTAATATCCTACGAGCAGTACTTC. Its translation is CASRQDSLISYEQYF.

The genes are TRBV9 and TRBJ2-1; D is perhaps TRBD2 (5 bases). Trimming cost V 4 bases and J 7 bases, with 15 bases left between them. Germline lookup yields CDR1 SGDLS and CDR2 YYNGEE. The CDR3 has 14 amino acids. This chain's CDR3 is CASSITRAGNEQFF. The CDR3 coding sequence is TGTGCCAGCAGCATAACGCGGGCCGGGAATGAGCAGTTCTTC.

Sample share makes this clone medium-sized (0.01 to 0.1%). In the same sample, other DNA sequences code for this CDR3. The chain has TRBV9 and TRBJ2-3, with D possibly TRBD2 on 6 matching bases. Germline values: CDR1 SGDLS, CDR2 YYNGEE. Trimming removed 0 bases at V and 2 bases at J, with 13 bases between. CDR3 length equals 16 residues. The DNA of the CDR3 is TGTGCCAGCAGCGTAGACAACGGGGGTACCACAGATACGCAGTATTTT. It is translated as CASSVDNGGTTDTQYF. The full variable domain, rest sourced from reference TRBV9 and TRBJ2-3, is DSGVTQTPKHLITATGQRVTLRCSPRSGDLSVYWYQQSLDQGLQFLIQYYNGEERAKGNILERFSAQQFPDLHSELNLSSLELGDSALYFCASSVDNGGTTDTQYFGPGTRLTVL.

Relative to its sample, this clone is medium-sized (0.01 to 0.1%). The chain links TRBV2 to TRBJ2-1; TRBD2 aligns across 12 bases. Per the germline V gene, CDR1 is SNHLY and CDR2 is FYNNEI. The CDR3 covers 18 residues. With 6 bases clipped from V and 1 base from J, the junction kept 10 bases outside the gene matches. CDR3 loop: CASSLTSGSGGSYNEQFF. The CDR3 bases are TGTGCCAGCAGCCTGACTAGCGGGAGTGGGGGTTCCTACAATGAGCAGTTCTTC.

Here the CDR3 reads CASATGAYEQYF. CDR3 coding DNA: TGTGCCAGCGCTACAGGGGCCTACGAGCAGTACTTC. This chain links TRBV28 with TRBJ2-7; 7 bases are shared with TRBD1. CDR3 size: 12 residues. Trimming took 8 bases from V and 2 from J; bases not matched to a gene: 3. The germline CDR1 and CDR2 sequences are MDHEN and SYDVKM.

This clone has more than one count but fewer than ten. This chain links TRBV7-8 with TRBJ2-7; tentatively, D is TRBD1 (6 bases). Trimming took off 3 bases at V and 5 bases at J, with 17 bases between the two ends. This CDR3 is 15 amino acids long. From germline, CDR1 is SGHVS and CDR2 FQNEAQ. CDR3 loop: CASSFSTTGAHEQYF. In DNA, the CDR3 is TGTGCCAGCAGCTTCTCCACGACAGGAGCGCACGAGCAGTACTTC.

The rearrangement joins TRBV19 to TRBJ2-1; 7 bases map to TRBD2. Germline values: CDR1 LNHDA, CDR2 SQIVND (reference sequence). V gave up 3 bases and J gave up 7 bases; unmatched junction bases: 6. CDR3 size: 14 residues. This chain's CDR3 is CASSMWEGYNEQFF. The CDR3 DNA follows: TGTGCCAGTAGTATGTGGGAGGGTTATAATGAGCAGTTCTTC.

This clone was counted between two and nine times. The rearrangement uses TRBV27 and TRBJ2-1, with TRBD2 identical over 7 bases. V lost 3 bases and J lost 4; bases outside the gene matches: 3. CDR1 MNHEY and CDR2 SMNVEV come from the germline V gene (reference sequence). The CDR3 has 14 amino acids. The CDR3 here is CASSLSGVYNEQFF. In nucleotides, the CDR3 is TGTGCCAGCAGTTTGAGCGGGGTTTACAATGAGCAGTTCTTC.

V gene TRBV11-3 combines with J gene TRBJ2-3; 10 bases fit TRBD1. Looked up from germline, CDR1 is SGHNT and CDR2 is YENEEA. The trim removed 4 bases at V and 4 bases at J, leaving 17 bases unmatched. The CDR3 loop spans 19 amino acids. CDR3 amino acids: CASSSPLDRGSLVADTQYF. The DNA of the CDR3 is TGTGCCAGCAGCTCGCCCCTGGACAGGGGGTCCCTAGTCGCAGATACGCAGTATTTT.